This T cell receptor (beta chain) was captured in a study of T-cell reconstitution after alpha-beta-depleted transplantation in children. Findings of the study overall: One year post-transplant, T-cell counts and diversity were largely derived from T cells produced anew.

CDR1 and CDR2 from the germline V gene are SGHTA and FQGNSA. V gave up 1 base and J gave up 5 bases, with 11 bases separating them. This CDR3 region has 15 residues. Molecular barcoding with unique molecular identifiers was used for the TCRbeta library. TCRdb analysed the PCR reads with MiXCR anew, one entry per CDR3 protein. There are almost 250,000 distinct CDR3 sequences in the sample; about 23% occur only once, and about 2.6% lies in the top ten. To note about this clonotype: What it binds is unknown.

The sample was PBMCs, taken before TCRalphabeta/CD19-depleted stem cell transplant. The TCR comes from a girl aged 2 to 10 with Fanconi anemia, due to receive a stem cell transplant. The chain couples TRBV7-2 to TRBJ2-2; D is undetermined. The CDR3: CASSLGLDATGELFF. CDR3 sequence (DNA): TGTGCCAGCAGCTTAGGTCTAGATGCGACCGGGGAGCTGTTTTTT.